Each of the 23 T cell receptor beta chains below was sequenced from the same sample in a study of tissue T cells after allogeneic stem cell transplantation. Time point described: mouse harvest day 7 after allogeneic transplant. The graft held 10^6 splenic CD5+ T cells and 10^7 T-cell-depleted bone marrow cells. Assay: immunoSEQ multiplex PCR; the TCRdb copy retains only in-frame clones and omits some. The table has 8,000 or so clones, around 42% seen once. The sequenced sample was gut tissue. These TCRs come from a female BALB/c mouse given C57BL/6 T cells with graft-versus-host disease after an allogeneic hematopoietic cell transplant.

About this clone itself: Genes here carry mouse names. The CDR3 end is not reached by the read, which stops 1 residue before it; the germline J gene fills it in. V is TRBV31 and J is TRBJ2-1, with D tentatively TRBD1 or TRBD2 (5 bases each). Germline CDR1 GKSSPN, CDR2 SITVG. V was clipped by 0 bases and J by 1 base, with 7 bases between them. The CDR3 totals 14 residues. The CDR3 DNA, read in part, is TGTGCCTGGAGTCTTCGGGGGAACTATGCTGAGCAGTTC. Residues: CAWSLRGNYAEQF. The entire CDR3 protein is CAWSLRGNYAEQFF. The whole variable domain, filled in from reference TRBV31 and TRBJ2-1, reads AQTIHQWPVAEIKAVGSPLSLGCTIKGKSSPNLYWYWQATGGTLQQLFYSITVGQVESVVQLNLSASRPKDDQFILSTEKLLLSHSGFYLCAWSLRGNYAEQFFGPGTRLTVL.

Concerning this clone itself: The genes and germline here are from mouse. The read gets to within 1 residue of the CDR3 end, and the germline J gene fills in the rest. The rearrangement uses TRBV16 and TRBJ2-7, with 10 bases matching TRBD2. This CDR3 has 15 residues. J was trimmed by 3 bases and V by 0 bases; bases with no gene match: 2. Germline V gives CDR1 SGHSA, CDR2 FRNQAP. The CDR3 reads CASSLETGGNYEQYF. The covered CDR3 bases are TGTGCAAGCAGCTTAGAGACTGGGGGGAACTATGAACAGTAC.

Sample share makes this clone medium-sized. Genes and germline are mouse. With the read ending 1 residue before the CDR3 end, the germline J gene is used to fill in that end. The chain uses TRBV2 and TRBJ2-7; no clear D gene. Germline CDR1 LGHNA, CDR2 YSYQKL. The CDR3 runs 13 residues. Trimming left V 0 bases short and J 4 bases short, with 7 bases between. This chain's CDR3 is CASSQDGKYEQYF. Incomplete CDR3 DNA: TGTGCCAGCAGCCAAGACGGCAAATATGAACAGTAC.

On this clone: Gene names denote mouse genes. Sequencing ends 1 residue short of the CDR3 end; the germline J gene provides the rest. The chain joins TRBV5 to TRBJ2-5; 9 nucleotides align to TRBD2. CDR3 length: 15 amino acids. J lost 2 bases, V lost 4 bases, and 4 bases had no gene match. Looked up from germline, CDR1 is LGHNA and CDR2 is YNLKQL (reference sequence). The sequenced part of the CDR3 DNA is TGTGCCAGCAGCCTTTTGACTGGGGGCCAAGACACCCAGTAC. Protein: CASSLLTGGQDTQY. Given in full, the CDR3 is CASSLLTGGQDTQYF.

This clone is judged large. Gene names and germline match the mouse. The CDR3 extends 1 residue past the end of the read, so its final part is completed from the germline J gene. This rearrangement joins TRBV13-1 to TRBJ1-5; no firm D call. The CDR3 runs 13 residues. Germline lookup yields CDR1 NSHNY and CDR2 SYGAGN. Trimming removed 6 bases at V and 0 bases at J, with 7 bases between. The CDR3: CASNTNNNQAPLF. The covered CDR3 bases are TGTGCCAGCAACACAAATAACAACCAGGCTCCGCTT.

As concerns this clone: Gene names are the mouse ones. The CDR3 end is not reached by the read, which stops 1 residue before it; the germline J gene fills it in. This chain links TRBV13-3 with TRBJ2-7, with 9 bases matching TRBD2. With V trimmed by 0 bases and J by 0 bases, 4 bases remained unmatched. The CDR3 sequence is 16 residues long. Germline V gene lookup returns CDR1 NNHDY and CDR2 SYVADS. The CDR3 sequence is CASSDDSWGGSYEQYF. Partial CDR3 DNA: TGTGCCAGCAGTGATGATTCCTGGGGGGGCTCCTATGAACAGTAC.

Concerning this clone: Mouse germline and gene names are used. The read finishes 1 residue shy of the CDR3 end, and the germline J gene is used to complete it. The J gene is TRBJ1-1, the V gene TRBV3, with D possibly being TRBD1 (5 bases). Germline V gene lookup returns CDR1 SNHLY and CDR2 FYNGKV (reference sequence). Trimming stripped 3 bases from V and 1 base from J, with 6 bases between. The CDR3 contains 13 residues. The chain's CDR3 is CASSFGQNTEVFF. The sequenced part of the CDR3 DNA is TGTGCCAGCAGCTTCGGACAAAACACAGAAGTCTTC. Filled out from reference TRBV3 and TRBJ1-1, the complete variable domain reads GPKVLQIPSHQIIDMGQMVTLNCDPVSNHLYFYWYKQILGQQMEFLVNFYNGKVMEKSKLFKDQFSVERPDGSYFTLKIQPTALEDSAVYFCASSFGQNTEVFFGKGTRLTVV.

To note about this clone: Mouse gene names and germline throughout. From the germline J gene comes the end of the CDR3, since the read stops 1 residue before it. Other DNA sequences within the sample encode an identical CDR3. This chain links TRBV26 with TRBJ1-1; D not certain. V gave up 0 bases and J gave up 1 base, with 3 bases separating them. CDR1 KGHPV and CDR2 FQNQEV come from the germline V gene (reference sequence). The length of the CDR3 is 13 residues. The covered CDR3 bases are TGTGCCAGCAGTCTGTCCAGGAACACAGAAGTCTTC. Protein sequence: CASSLSRNTEVF. The whole CDR3 sequence is CASSLSRNTEVFF.

On this clone: Genes and germline come from the mouse. The CDR3 end falls 1 residue outside the read, so it is completed with the germline J gene. The gene calls are TRBV13-2 and TRBJ2-3, with D unclear. CDR1 and CDR2 from the germline V gene are NNHNN and SYGAGS (reference sequence). V was trimmed by 2 bases and J by 2 bases, leaving 9 bases between them. This CDR3 has 14 residues. The CDR3 sequence is CASGDPRTAETLYF. Incomplete CDR3 DNA: TGTGCCAGCGGTGACCCCAGGACTGCAGAAACGCTGTAT.

In regard to this clone: Genes and germline are mouse. The read halts 1 residue ahead of the CDR3 end, with the missing end drawn from the germline J gene. The chain combines TRBV24 with TRBJ2-7; D may be TRBD2 (7 bases). Germline loops: CDR1 KGHTA, CDR2 FRNEEI. The CDR3 contains 14 residues. V was clipped by 1 base and J by 5 bases, with 12 bases between them. CDR3 residues: CASSLWGALHEQYF. The sequenced CDR3 bases are TGTGCCAGCAGTCTGTGGGGGGCGCTCCATGAACAGTAC.

Worth noting for this clone: Genes and germline come from the mouse. The read ends 1 residue early relative to the CDR3; the germline J gene fills the gap. The rearrangement joins TRBV20 to TRBJ2-7, with D perhaps TRBD1 (5 bases). The V end lost 1 base, the J end lost 4 bases, and 11 bases lay between the germline ends. Germline CDR1 GFQATS, CDR2 STVNSAI. CDR3 length: 13 residues. The CDR3 region is CGARGQNFYEQYF. The CDR3 bases that were read are TGTGGTGCTAGGGGACAGAATTTTTATGAACAGTAC.

This clone was seen more than once but under ten times. Gene names and germline match the mouse. Read sequence stops 1 residue before the CDR3 end, and the germline J gene provides the missing end. The chain couples TRBV13-3 to TRBJ1-1; D remains ambiguous. Trimming shortened V by 1 base and J by 4 bases, and 8 bases separated the two germline ends. This CDR3 has 13 amino acids. CDR1 NNHDY and CDR2 SYVADS come from the germline V gene. CDR3 in amino acids: CASSDWEGTEVFF. The covered CDR3 bases are TGTGCCAGCAGTGATTGGGAAGGCACAGAAGTCTTC.

This clone was picked up a small number of times. Each gene name is a mouse one. The read is 1 residue too short to cover the CDR3 end, so that end is filled in from the germline J gene. Other DNA variants within this sample encode the same CDR3. The rearrangement uses TRBV26 and TRBJ2-3; D is undetermined. The CDR3 is 13 amino acids. V shed 4 bases and J shed 0 bases, with 5 bases lying between them. The germline V gene has CDR1 KGHPV and CDR2 FQNQEV (reference sequence). The CDR3 region is CASSRDSAETLYF. The covered CDR3 bases are TGTGCCAGCAGTCGCGACAGTGCAGAAACGCTGTAT.

For this clone: All gene names here are mouse names. The sequenced fragment ends 1 residue before the CDR3 boundary, so the rest is inferred from the germline J gene. V is TRBV26 and J is TRBJ1-2; 8 bases agree with TRBD1. Germline V lookup: CDR1 KGHPV, CDR2 FQNQEV (reference sequence). J was trimmed by 5 bases and V by 4 bases; bases with no gene match: 3. The CDR3 consists of 13 residues. CDR3: CASSRRQGSDYTF. The covered CDR3 bases are TGTGCCAGCAGTCGAAGACAGGGGTCCGACTACACC.

Remarks on this clone: Germline and junction disagree at one end, which may indicate a read error. Gene names denote mouse genes. The missing CDR3 end, 1 residue past where the read stops, is filled in from the germline J gene. This chain connects TRBV13-2 to TRBJ1-3; D is perhaps TRBD1 (5 bases). Germline V gene sequence: CDR1 NNHNN, CDR2 SYGAGS (reference sequence). The CDR3 runs 15 residues. Partial CDR3 DNA: TGTGCCAGCAGTGATGAGAGGGGTTCTGGAAATACGCTCTAT. Translated, it gives CASSDERGSGNTLY. The entire CDR3 reads CASSDERGSGNTLYF.

This clone is large. The gene symbols are mouse symbols. Partial CDR3 DNA: TGTGCCAGCAGCTACTGGGGGGCCTATGAACAGTAC. Translation: CASSYWGAYEQY. The full CDR3 protein reads CASSYWGAYEQYF. The rearrangement links TRBV4 to TRBJ2-7; 8 bases are shared with TRBD2. The read terminates 1 residue before the CDR3 end, so the remaining end is supplied by the germline J gene. This CDR3 is 13 amino acids long. After removal of 3 bases from V and 2 bases from J, the junction contained 0 bases not matched to a gene. Germline CDR1 is LGHDT and CDR2 is YNNKQL (reference sequence).

Comment on this clone: Gene names are mouse gene names. The read is 1 residue too short to cover the CDR3 end, so that end is filled in from the germline J gene. V is TRBV26 and J is TRBJ2-2, with D maybe TRBD1 (6 bases). Trimming shortened V by 2 bases and J by 6 bases, and 10 bases separated the two germline ends. The CDR3 is 14 amino acids. Germline assignment: CDR1 KGHPV and CDR2 FQNQEV (reference sequence). The CDR3 region is CASSLHREPGQLYF. The sequenced part of the CDR3 DNA is TGTGCCAGCAGTCTGCACAGGGAGCCCGGGCAGCTCTAC. Combining the CDR3 with reference TRBV26 and TRBJ2-2 gives the whole variable domain NSKVIQTPRYLVKGQGQKAKMRCIPEKGHPVVFWYQQNKNNEFKFLINFQNQEVLQQIDMTEKRFSAECPSNSPCSLEIQSSEAGDSALYLCASSLHREPGQLYFGEGSKLTVL.

Regarding this clone: Gene names and germline match the mouse. The read gets to within 1 residue of the CDR3 end, and the germline J gene fills in the rest. The J gene is TRBJ1-1, the V gene TRBV16, with D uncertain. The CDR3 has 13 amino acids. CDR1 is SGHSA, CDR2 FRNQAP, per germline. Trimming removed 5 bases from V and 1 base from J, with 8 bases in between. The CDR3: CASSPRGNTEVFF. Partial CDR3 DNA: TGTGCAAGCAGCCCCCGCGGGAACACAGAAGTCTTC.

With respect to this clone: The genes are named according to mouse. Incomplete CDR3 DNA: TGCTCCAGCAGACCGGGACTGGGGGGGAACACCGGGCAGCTCTAC. Amino acids: CSSRPGLGGNTGQLY. The entire CDR3 protein is CSSRPGLGGNTGQLYF. V usage is TRBV23 and J usage is TRBJ2-2; TRBD2 is taken as the D call from the table, unchecked against the DNA. The CDR3 extends 1 residue past the end of the read, so its final part is completed from the germline J gene. This CDR3 region has 16 residues. CDR1 and CDR2 (germline): KGHTA, FQNQQP.

Of note for this clone: The genes and germline here are from mouse. The read finishes 1 residue shy of the CDR3 end, and the germline J gene is used to complete it. The J gene is TRBJ1-4, the V gene TRBV12-2; no clear D. Trimming took 3 bases from V and 0 from J, leaving 4 bases between them. Germline CDR1 reads SGHLS; CDR2 reads HYDKME. This CDR3 is built from 13 residues. Here the CDR3 reads CASSGISNERLFF. The CDR3 DNA, read in part, is TGTGCCAGCTCTGGAATTTCCAACGAAAGATTATTT.

Points on this clone: The genes and germline here are from mouse. The sequence runs out 1 residue before the end of the CDR3; the remainder is reconstructed from the germline J gene. The chain carries TRBV14 and TRBJ2-5; 9 positions match TRBD2. The CDR3 consists of 13 residues. The J segment lost 4 bases and the V segment lost 4 bases, leaving 1 base of the junction unmatched. Germline V CDR1 and CDR2: SGHDT, FRDEAV. CDR3 sequence reads: CASSGTGKDTQYF. The covered CDR3 bases are TGTGCCAGCAGTGGGACTGGGAAAGACACCCAGTAC.

This clone was detected a few times. Genes and germline come from the mouse. The part of the CDR3 DNA that was read is TGTGCCAGCAGGGACAGAAACTCCGACTACACC. This gives the protein CASRDRNSDYT. The entire CDR3 is CASRDRNSDYTF. The chain uses TRBV3 and TRBJ1-2; tentative D call: TRBD1 (6 bases). Sequencing ends 1 residue short of the CDR3 end; the germline J gene provides the rest. Between the trimmed V and J ends, which lost 6 bases and 1 base, there was a span of 6 bases. This CDR3 is 12 amino acids long. In germline, CDR1 is SNHLY, CDR2 FYNGKV (reference sequence).

Sample share makes this clone large. All gene names here are mouse names. The read terminates 1 residue ahead of where the CDR3 ends, so the germline J gene completes it. This rearrangement joins TRBV13-1 to TRBJ1-5; D not resolved. This CDR3 is built from 12 residues. From germline, CDR1 is NSHNY and CDR2 SYGAGN. Trimming left V 2 bases short and J 3 bases short, with 3 bases between. Partial CDR3 DNA: TGTGCCAGCAGTGACAGCAACCAGGCTCCGCTT. Its protein is CASSDSNQAPL. The entire CDR3 protein reads CASSDSNQAPLF.